Below, one T cell receptor beta chain is given with its context. Its antigen is unidentified. In the PCR, 60 Vbeta and 13 Jbeta primers were used. Libraries were prepared by immunoSEQ multiplex PCR; TCRdb keeps only in-frame clonotypes and omits some of them. Across around 78,000 clones, the top ten clones capture 3% to 4.5% of the sample. These data come from a study of cytomegalovirus exposure and HLA in healthy donors. Overall study results and limits: CMV serostatus was the only recorded immune exposure for donors. A prior analysis recorded that most TCR beta V segments were productive about 90% or about 30% of the time.

Trimming shortened V by 4 bases and J by 2 bases, and 6 bases separated the two germline ends. This CDR3 region has 13 residues. The germline V gene encodes CDR1 LNHDA and CDR2 SQIVND (reference sequence). The receptor was isolated from a man aged 18 to 29 in good health and CMV-seropositive. The V and J genes are TRBV19 and TRBJ1-5; the D is unclear. Sequencing input: PBMCs. The CDR3 DNA follows: TGTGCCAGTAGTAATAGTGGCAATCAGCCCCAGCATTTT. This gives the protein CASSNSGNQPQHF.